A selection of T cell receptor beta chains follows, all from one sample in a study of T cells in Graves' hyperthyroidism and ophthalmopathy. TCRdb itself ran the multiplex PCR reads through MiXCR, one entry per CDR3 protein. Of about 500,000 distinct CDR3 sequences listed, about a sixth are singletons. Sequences were obtained from blood. The receptors here all came from a woman under 30 with Graves' hyperthyroidism. CDR3s include the opening cysteine and the closing phenylalanine or tryptophan. A D gene is named only where the DNA matches it firmly. For some rows the clone size is stated as once, few or many, or as a class when expanded; others skip it.

d_call j_call clone_size v_call cdr3_nt cdr3_aa
. TRBJ2-1 many TRBV6-2/TRBV6-3 TGTGCCAGCAGTTACGGTCCTAGCTCCTACAATGAGCAGTTCTTC CASSYGPSSYNEQFF
. TRBJ2-5 many TRBV6-6 TGTGCCAGCAGTTACTCGAAAGAGACCCAGTACTTC CASSYSKETQYF
. TRBJ1-3 . TRBV20-1 TGCAGTGCTAGGTTCGGGGACACCATATATTTT CSARFGDTIYF
. TRBJ1-5 many TRBV12-3/TRBV12-4 TGTGCCAGCAGCCCACAGCTTAGTGGGGAACAGCCCCAGCATTTT CASSPQLSGEQPQHF
. TRBJ1-2 few TRBV2 TGTGCCAGCCCCGGGGCCGGCTATGGCTACACCTTC CASPGAGYGYTF
. TRBJ1-1 . TRBV9 TGTGCCAGCAGCGTAAACACTAGGACTGAAGCTTTCTTT CASSVNTRTEAFF
. TRBJ2-7 few TRBV7-7 TGTGCCAGCAGCACGGGACCGAATACCTACGAGCAGTACTTC CASSTGPNTYEQYF
. TRBJ2-7 . TRBV7-9 TGTGCCAGCAGCTACAGGGATTCTAAGGAGCAGTACTTC CASSYRDSKEQYF
TRBD1 TRBJ2-7 . TRBV20-1 TGCAGTGCTAGACGGTCGACAGGGTCGGGCGAGCAGTACTTC CSARRSTGSGEQYF
TRBD2 TRBJ2-1 many TRBV6-1 TGTGCCAGCAGTTTCAGACTAGCGGGAGGGCCATTGTCCTACAATGAGCAGTTCTTC CASSFRLAGGPLSYNEQFF
. TRBJ1-6 few TRBV20-1 TGCAGTGCTAGGGACGACAGGAGCTCCTATAATTCACCCCTCCACTTT CSARDDRSSYNSPLHF
. TRBJ1-5 . TRBV10-3 TGTGCCATCAGTGATTCGTCTTGGCAGCCCCAGCATTTT CAISDSSWQPQHF
. TRBJ1-2 . TRBV6-2/TRBV6-3 TGTGCCAGCAGTGTTATCTATGGCTACACCTTC CASSVIYGYTF
TRBD1 TRBJ1-1 . TRBV10-2 TGCGCCAGCAAGATAACAAGGACAGGGGGCTTGAACACTGAAGCTTTCTTT CASKITRTGGLNTEAFF
. TRBJ1-1 many TRBV12-3/TRBV12-4 TGTGCCAGCAGTCTCTCCGGGGGGTGGAACGCTGAAGCTTTCTTT CASSLSGGWNAEAFF
. TRBJ2-7 few TRBV29-1 TGCAGCGTTCAAACCAGCGGGTCTTCCTACGAGCAGTACTTC CSVQTSGSSYEQYF
. TRBJ2-3 . TRBV5-6 TGTGCCAGCAGCTTCCTCGGGGGGCCGACAGATACGCAGTATTTT CASSFLGGPTDTQYF
TRBD2 TRBJ2-3 . TRBV14 TGTGCCAGCAGCCGGTCGTGGGATAGCGGGTATAGCACAGATACGCAGTATTTT CASSRSWDSGYSTDTQYF
. TRBJ2-4 few TRBV13 TGTGCCAGCAGCTTAGGTCTGGGGGGCCATCAAAACATTCAGTACTTC CASSLGLGGHQNIQYF
TRBD1 TRBJ2-7 many TRBV7-9 TGTGCCAGCAGCTTAGGACAGGGCGGTGGTGAGCAGTACTTC CASSLGQGGGEQYF
. TRBJ2-2 few TRBV5-1 TGCGCCAGCACCGTGCGCGGACCGAACACCGGGGAGCTGTTTTTT CASTVRGPNTGELFF
TRBD2 TRBJ2-3 many TRBV7-2 TGTGCCAGCAGCTTAGTAGGAGGGAGGGGAGATACGCAGTATTTT CASSLVGGRGDTQYF
. TRBJ1-6 . TRBV5-8 TGTGCCAGCAGCTTGGCCAAGCGGTACGGGGAGAATTCACCCCTCCACTTT CASSLAKRYGENSPLHF
. TRBJ2-2 many TRBV5-4 TGTGCCAGCAGCTTAAGTGCAGACACCGGGGAGCTGTTTTTT CASSLSADTGELFF
TRBD2 TRBJ2-1 many TRBV12-3/TRBV12-4 TGTGCCAGCAGACGTGGACTAGCAGAGCAGTTCTTC CASRRGLAEQFF
. TRBJ2-3 . TRBV3-1 TGTGCCAGCAGCCAAGGGCGGGATGGCGATACGCAGTATTTT CASSQGRDGDTQYF
. TRBJ1-1 . TRBV5-4 TGTGCCAGCACCAGAATGGGTTTAGGGACTGAAGCTTTCTTT CASTRMGLGTEAFF
. TRBJ1-3 . TRBV12-3/TRBV12-4 TGTGCCAGCAGCCTAAACACGAACACCATATATTTT CASSLNTNTIYF
. TRBJ2-7 . TRBV28 TGCGCCAGCAGCCAAGATGCGGCAGGGGTGGCCTACGAGCAGTACTTC CASSQDAAGVAYEQYF
. TRBJ2-5 few TRBV19 TGTGCCAGTAGTATAGACCGAGAGACCCAGTACTTC CASSIDRETQYF
. TRBJ2-7 . TRBV5-1 TGCGCCAGCAGTTCAAGGGCGGGGTTCTACGAGCAGTACTTC CASSSRAGFYEQYF
. TRBJ2-3 . TRBV28 TGTGCCAGCAGTTTATGGGGGGGTCCGGGTACAGATACGCAGTATTTT CASSLWGGPGTDTQYF
TRBD2 TRBJ2-1 few TRBV6-1 TGTGCCAGCAGACAAAGGACTAGCTTCAATGAGCAGTTCTTC CASRQRTSFNEQFF
TRBD1 TRBJ2-3 . TRBV20-1 TGCAGTGCCTCAAGATGGACAGGGGGCCCAGATACGCAGTATTTT CSASRWTGGPDTQYF
. TRBJ2-6 few TRBV6-1 TGTGCCAGCAGACACAGGGCCTCCTACTCTGGGGCCAACGTCCTGACTTTC CASRHRASYSGANVLTF
TRBD2 TRBJ2-4 few TRBV28 TGTGCCAGCTCCGGGACTAGGGGCGACATTCAGTACTTC CASSGTRGDIQYF
TRBD1 TRBJ2-7 . TRBV11-2 TGTGCCAGCAGCAGGACACCGGGACAGCAACCCTACGAGCAGTACTTC CASSRTPGQQPYEQYF
. TRBJ2-1 . TRBV3-1 TGTGCCAGCAGCCGAAGATACGGGGGTCCTGAGCAGTTCTTC CASSRRYGGPEQFF
TRBD1 TRBJ1-1 many TRBV11-2 TGTGCCAGCAGCCGACGGACAGGGGTCGGGATGAACACTGAAGCTTTCTTT CASSRRTGVGMNTEAFF
TRBD2 TRBJ2-5 few TRBV28 TGTGCCAGCAGTTTTGATTTGGGGGGGGGAAGCGAAGAGACCCAGTACTTC CASSFDLGGGSEETQYF
TRBD1 TRBJ2-3 . TRBV9 TGTGCCAGCAGCTTCCCCTTAGGGGGCCTCATGGATACGCAGTATTTT CASSFPLGGLMDTQYF
. TRBJ1-6 many TRBV5-1 TGCGCCAGCAGCTTGGGGGGCGGAGGGTCACCCCTCCACTTT CASSLGGGGSPLHF
TRBD2 TRBJ2-2 . TRBV30 TGTGCCTGGAGCCCTCCGGGACTAGCGATTGCCGGGGAGCTGTTTTTT CAWSPPGLAIAGELFF
. TRBJ2-7 many TRBV11-2 TGTGCCAGCAGCTTAGTAGCGACCTCCTACGAGCAGTACTTC CASSLVATSYEQYF
TRBD1 TRBJ2-1 many TRBV28 TGTGCCAGCAGTGGTGTGACAGGGGTCTACAATGAGCAGTTCTTC CASSGVTGVYNEQFF